This T cell receptor (beta chain) was profiled in a study of immune heterogeneity within non-small cell lung tumors. The study, taken as a whole, reports: Individual patients largely had distinct high-frequency T-cell receptor beta clonotypes from one another.

Template input, which was bulk tumor genomic DNA, totaled roughly 600 ng per sample. Multiple widely separated biopsies were taken from each primary tumor at surgery. Undergoing curative surgery were patients whose non-small cell lung cancer was untreated and newly diagnosed. Everyone who gave samples had just been diagnosed with non-small cell lung cancer and was having surgery with curative intent. CDR1 is MNHEY, CDR2 SVGEGT, per germline. The CDR3 is 17 residues long. Trimming removed 10 bases at V and 5 bases at J, with 27 bases between. Multiplex PCR relied on 32 V and 13 J primers to amplify TCR beta CDR3. Each CDR3 protein gets one entry after TCRdb re-called the multiplex PCR reads with MiXCR. The table has fewer than 25,000 distinct CDR3 sequences, less than 35% seen once. With regard to this clonotype: Its antigen remains unidentified. This may stem from a read error, because a much larger clone lies one nucleotide away.

The TCR comes from a man aged 40-50 years with non-small cell lung cancer. This chain uses TRBV6-2 or TRBV6-3 with TRBJ2-1; D gene uncertain. Sequences were obtained from lung tumor tissue. CDR3 loop: CAISPMRWVEPDNEQFF. As DNA, the CDR3 is TGTGCCATCAGCCCAATGAGGTGGGTAGAGCCAGACAATGAGCAGTTCTTC.